This TCR beta chain was recorded in a study of beta chain features in type 1 diabetes. Across the whole study: Patients and healthy donors were similar in age, gender and cell yields. Sorted cells examined across all samples numbered 107,917,701.

Study results and caveats: Fewer junction insertions and more nucleotide deletions appeared in type 1 diabetes patients.

Concerning this clone itself: What it binds is not known.

The isolated RNA, all of it, was reverse transcribed, so expressed TCRB transcripts were what got sequenced. The table came from immunoSEQ multiplex PCR; TCRdb's copy has only in-frame clones and leaves some out. In the table there are some 99,000 clones, 30% to 50% of which are singletons. CDR3 size: 12 residues. The germline gives CDR1 SEHNR, CDR2 FQNEAQ (reference sequence). The V and J ends lost 5 bases and 3 bases respectively, with 4 bases between them. The TCR originated in a woman younger than 35 in good health. The rearrangement links TRBV7-9 to TRBJ2-2; no definite D call. The sequencing input was stem cell memory CD4+ T cells from blood. The CDR3 DNA follows: TGTGCCAGCAGCCCAGACACCGGGGAGCTGTTTTTT. Encoded protein: CASSPDTGELFF.